These T cell receptor beta chains were read from a single sample in a study of PD-1 blockade in classical Hodgkin lymphoma. This table comes from immunoSEQ multiplex PCR, and its TCRdb copy is limited to in-frame clones, with some not included. Among 15,000 to 20,000 clones listed, 83% were seen once. Specimen: CD4+ T cells from blood, collected before the fourth cycle of nivolumab. The receptor set was obtained from a human donor with classical Hodgkin lymphoma. CDR3s include the opening cysteine and the closing phenylalanine or tryptophan. A D gene is named only where the DNA matches it firmly. Size values are once, few and many counts, or a class for expanded clones, and some rows have none.

TRBJ2-7	-	-	TRBV19	CASSHGVTYEQYF	TGTGCCAGTAGTCACGGAGTTACCTACGAGCAGTACTTC
TRBJ2-1	TRBD2	few	TRBV5-1	CASSPGLVGDEQFF	TGCGCCAGCAGCCCGGGACTAGTGGGGGATGAGCAGTTCTTC
TRBJ1-5	-	-	TRBV6-1	CASSAQGYSNQPQHF	TGTGCCAGCAGTGCCCAGGGGTATAGCAATCAGCCCCAGCATTTT
TRBJ2-7	TRBD2	-	TRBV30	CAWGVGLAGEQYF	TGTGCCTGGGGGGTGGGACTAGCTGGCGAGCAGTACTTC
TRBJ2-7	-	-	TRBV27	CASSLWLPGEGYEQYF	TGTGCCAGCAGCCTATGGCTACCCGGGGAAGGCTACGAGCAGTACTTC
TRBJ1-1	-	-	TRBV6-1	CASSEWGYGNTEAFF	TGTGCCAGCAGTGAATGGGGATACGGGAACACTGAAGCTTTCTTT
TRBJ2-6	-	-	TRBV6-4	CASRSSGANVLTF	TGTGCCAGCAGGAGCTCTGGGGCCAACGTCCTGACTTTC
TRBJ2-1	TRBD2	-	TRBV19	CASSQPGLAGYNEQFF	TGTGCCAGTAGTCAACCGGGACTAGCGGGATACAATGAGCAGTTCTTC
TRBJ1-3	-	-	TRBV18	CASSPKTANSGNTIYF	TGTGCCAGCTCACCAAAGACGGCAAACTCTGGAAACACCATATATTTT
TRBJ2-3	-	-	TRBV10-3	CAISEYPTDTQYF	TGTGCCATCAGTGAGTACCCTACAGATACGCAGTATTTT
TRBJ2-4	-	-	TRBV19	CASSMMGWGKNIQYF	TGTGCCAGTAGTATGATGGGTTGGGGCAAAAACATTCAGTACTTC
TRBJ1-2	-	-	TRBV7-8	CASSLGRGTGGYTF	TGTGCCAGCAGCTTAGGCAGGGGTACGGGTGGCTACACCTTC
TRBJ1-1	-	-	TRBV6-5	CASSYSGGNTEAFF	TGTGCCAGCAGTTACTCGGGAGGGAACACTGAAGCTTTCTTT
TRBJ2-7	TRBD1	-	TRBV28	CASSVTGPLRQYF	TGTGCCAGCAGTGTGACAGGGCCCCTTCGACAGTACTTC
TRBJ1-1	-	-	TRBV5-5	CASSLGVNTEAFF	TGTGCCAGCAGCTTGGGAGTGAACACTGAAGCTTTCTTT
TRBJ1-5	TRBD1	-	TRBV23-1	CASSHRQGSNQPQHF	TGCGCCAGCAGTCACCGACAGGGGAGCAATCAGCCCCAGCATTTT
TRBJ1-2	-	-	TRBV7-8	CASSPLDRSAGYTF	TGTGCCAGCAGCCCACTCGACAGGTCCGCTGGCTACACCTTC
TRBJ1-2	TRBD1	-	TRBV5-1	CASSLMPGQGLGYTF	TGCGCCAGCAGCTTGATGCCGGGACAGGGATTAGGCTACACCTTC
TRBJ2-2	TRBD2	-	TRBV5-4	CASSSGGPHTGELFF	TGTGCCAGCAGCTCGGGAGGGCCCCACACCGGGGAGCTGTTTTTT
TRBJ1-1	-	few	TRBV18	CASSRQGRDTEAFF	TGTGCCAGCTCACGCCAGGGTCGGGACACTGAAGCTTTCTTT
TRBJ2-1	TRBD2	-	TRBV19	CASSIPGRAYNEQFF	TGTGCCAGTAGTATCCCCGGGAGGGCCTACAATGAGCAGTTCTTC
TRBJ2-5	TRBD1	-	TRBV5-4	CASSPGQQQETQYF	TGTGCCAGCAGCCCGGGACAGCAGCAAGAGACCCAGTACTTC
TRBJ2-5	-	-	TRBV2	CASSGQRRNQETQYF	TGTGCCAGCAGCGGCCAGAGGAGGAACCAAGAGACCCAGTACTTC
TRBJ1-1	-	-	TRBV5-1	CASSPLDRNTEAFF	TGCGCCAGCAGCCCTTTGGATAGGAACACTGAAGCTTTCTTT
TRBJ2-5	-	once	TRBV19	CASSRAEQETQYF	TGTGCCAGTAGTCGGGCAGAACAAGAGACCCAGTACTTC
TRBJ1-5	TRBD1	-	TRBV6-1	CASTGQGFSQPQHF	TGTGCCAGCACCGGACAGGGTTTTAGTCAGCCCCAGCATTTT
TRBJ2-7	-	-	TRBV5-1	CASSLGPGATYEQYF	TGCGCCAGCAGCTTGGGTCCAGGTGCCACCTACGAGCAGTACTTC
TRBJ1-1	-	-	TRBV28	CASSLSGYEDTEAFF	TGTGCCAGCAGTTTATCAGGGTATGAGGACACTGAAGCTTTCTTT
TRBJ2-1	TRBD2	-	TRBV10-3	CAISSGAYNEQFF	TGTGCCATCAGTAGCGGGGCCTACAATGAGCAGTTCTTC
TRBJ2-7	-	few	TRBV6-1	CASKYTHEQYF	TGTGCCAGCAAATATACCCACGAGCAGTACTTC
TRBJ2-1	-	-	TRBV25-1	CASSVRGEQFF	TGTGCCAGCAGTGTCCGGGGTGAGCAGTTCTTC
TRBJ2-1	-	-	TRBV10-3	CAIAMGTEQFF	TGTGCCATCGCGATGGGGACAGAGCAGTTCTTC
TRBJ2-1	-	-	TRBV29-1	CSVIVGILPYNEQFF	TGCAGCGTTATCGTTGGGATACTTCCTTACAATGAGCAGTTCTTC
TRBJ2-7	-	-	TRBV19	CASTTHNPNPYEQYF	TGTGCCAGTACTACCCATAACCCTAATCCCTACGAGCAGTACTTC
TRBJ2-3	-	-	TRBV7-9	CASSVGTSTDTQYF	TGTGCCAGCAGCGTGGGGACTAGCACAGATACGCAGTATTTT
TRBJ1-4	-	-	TRBV19	CASSMDSNTNEKLFF	TGTGCCAGTAGTATGGACAGTAACACTAATGAAAAACTGTTTTTT
TRBJ2-7	-	-	TRBV10-2	CASSDSGKYEQYF	TGCGCCAGCAGTGATTCGGGAAAGTACGAGCAGTACTTC
TRBJ2-2	-	-	TRBV9	CASSPRGGTGELFF	TGTGCCAGCAGCCCTAGGGGGGGCACCGGGGAGCTGTTTTTT
TRBJ2-1	-	-	TRBV6-1	CASSRTRPYNEQFF	TGTGCCAGCAGCCGGACGAGACCTTACAATGAGCAGTTCTTC
TRBJ2-6	-	-	TRBV7-2	CASSHGESGANVLTF	TGTGCCAGCAGCCATGGCGAATCTGGGGCCAACGTCCTGACTTTC
TRBJ2-7	TRBD2	-	TRBV7-9	CASSTSGYEQYF	TGTGCCAGCAGCACTAGCGGCTACGAGCAGTACTTC
TRBJ2-1	-	few	TRBV7-8	CASSSGFRGGSYNEQFF	TGTGCCAGCAGCTCAGGATTCAGGGGTGGGTCCTACAATGAGCAGTTCTTC
TRBJ2-1	-	-	TRBV28	CASSPFTNEQFF	TGTGCCAGCAGTCCCTTCACCAATGAGCAGTTCTTC
TRBJ1-2	-	-	TRBV6-5	CASRGLTYGYTF	TGTGCCAGCAGGGGCCTTACCTATGGCTACACCTTC
TRBJ2-7	-	once	TRBV19	CASIERDNEYEQYF	TGTGCCAGTATCGAGCGGGACAACGAGTACGAGCAGTACTTC
TRBJ1-5	-	-	TRBV5-1	CASSFGFNQPQHF	TGCGCCAGCAGCTTTGGTTTTAATCAGCCCCAGCATTTT